The 17 T cell receptor beta chains below come from one sample, sequenced in a study of blood T cell repertoires in COVID-19. TCRdb keeps only in-frame clones here, not all; method: immunoSEQ multiplex PCR. The top ten clones hold 1.5% to 2% of a sample with almost 250,000 clones, approximately 86% of them seen once. The sequenced sample was PBMCs or T cells enriched from blood (not recorded which). These TCRs come from a woman between 50 and 59 years old who had recovered from COVID-19.

The chain combines TRBV2 with TRBJ1-4, with TRBD1 identical over 9 bases. Trimming at V came to 6 bases and at J to 9 bases, leaving 11 bases not matched to a gene. Per the germline V gene, CDR1 is SNHLY and CDR2 is FYNNEI. This CDR3 comprises 15 residues. The CDR3 here is CASSLRDRANKKLFF. DNA for the CDR3: TGTGCCAGCAGCCTCCGGGACAGGGCCAATAAAAAACTGTTTTTT.

A word on this clone: This specimen includes other DNA sequences encoding the same CDR3. The chain uses TRBV9 and TRBJ2-3, with D tentatively TRBD2 (5 bases). Germline values: CDR1 SGDLS, CDR2 YYNGEE. The CDR3 covers 15 residues. The V end was cut by 1 base, the J end by 1 base, with 10 bases between. CDR3 in DNA: TGTGCCAGCAGCGTATCGAGCGGCCGCACAGATACGCAGTATTTT. It codes for CASSVSSGRTDTQYF. Complete variable domain (other parts from reference TRBV9 and TRBJ2-3): DSGVTQTPKHLITATGQRVTLRCSPRSGDLSVYWYQQSLDQGLQFLIQYYNGEERAKGNILERFSAQQFPDLHSELNLSSLELGDSALYFCASSVSSGRTDTQYFGPGTRLTVL.

This clone occurred once. In DNA form, the CDR3 reads TGTGCCAGCTCACCACCGGTGGGACAGGGTTTCGGAAAACTGTTTTTT. Encoded protein: CASSPPVGQGFGKLFF. The rearrangement links TRBV18 to TRBJ1-4; 9 nucleotides match TRBD1. Germline CDR1 reads KGHSH; CDR2 reads LQKENI. J gave up 10 bases and V 0 bases, and 9 bases lay outside the gene matches. The CDR3 totals 16 residues.

The rearrangement uses TRBV28 and TRBJ1-2; 7 bases align to TRBD1. CDR1 is MDHEN and CDR2 is SYDVKM in the germline V gene. The V segment lost 5 bases and the J segment 4 bases; nucleotides outside the gene matches: 10. This CDR3 is built from 15 residues. The CDR3 loop is CASSTHNRDSYGYTF. CDR3 DNA sequence: TGTGCCAGCAGTACCCATAACCGGGACAGCTATGGCTACACCTTC.

The chain combines TRBV28 with TRBJ1-6; the match to TRBD1 covers 7 bases. This CDR3 comprises 16 residues. Germline V CDR1 and CDR2: MDHEN, SYDVKM. V shed 5 bases, J shed 9 bases, and the junction held 13 bases outside the gene matches. The CDR3 DNA is TGTGCCAGCAGTGCCTCCACAGGGGCGGGGGGTTCACCCCTCCACTTT. Amino acids: CASSASTGAGGSPLHF. Combining the CDR3 with reference TRBV28 and TRBJ1-6 gives the whole variable domain DVKVTQSSRYLVKRTGEKVFLECVQDMDHENMFWYRQDPGLGLRLIYFSYDVKMKEKGDIPEGYSVSREKKERFSLILESASTNQTSMYLCASSASTGAGGSPLHFGNGTRLTVT.

Ten or more counts support this clone. The rearrangement uses TRBV10-3 and TRBJ2-5, with TRBD1 as a possible D gene (6 bases). The CDR3 loop spans 14 amino acids. Trimming shortened V by 6 bases and J by 5 bases, and 16 bases separated the two germline ends. The V gene's germline CDR1 is ENHRY and CDR2 SYGVKD. CDR3 coding DNA: TGTGCCATCAGGCGGACAGCGAGAGGGGAGACCCAGTACTTC. Protein sequence: CAIRRTARGETQYF.

The chain carries TRBV12-5 and TRBJ2-5; possibly TRBD2 for D (5 bases). Germline V lookup: CDR1 LGHNT, CDR2 FRNRAP. The CDR3 contains 13 residues. Trimming cost V 6 bases and J 1 base, with 9 bases left between them. The CDR3 DNA sequence: TGTGCTAGTGGCTGGACTTTCCAAGAGACCCAGTACTTC. Protein product: CASGWTFQETQYF.

The chain is built from TRBV6-1 and TRBJ2-2; D possibly corresponds to TRBD2 (5 bases). Trimming stripped 2 bases from V and 5 bases from J, with 12 bases between. This CDR3 has 15 amino acids. Germline V CDR1 and CDR2: MNHNS, SASEGT. CDR3 DNA sequence: TGTGCCAGCAGTGAAAGCGAGGGTTCAACCGGGGAGCTGTTTTTT. This translates into CASSESEGSTGELFF.

This clone came up once. V is TRBV28 and J is TRBJ2-1, with 10 bases matching TRBD2. Germline trimming cut 7 bases from V and 10 bases from J; bases unmatched to any gene: 13. The CDR3 is 15 amino acids. Germline-derived CDR1 and CDR2 are MDHEN and SYDVKM. CDR3 region: CASKGSSGRVQEQFF. DNA of the CDR3: TGTGCCAGCAAAGGATCTAGCGGGAGAGTACAGGAGCAGTTCTTC.

The rearrangement joins TRBV20-1 to TRBJ2-1; D is unclear. CDR3 length: 14 amino acids. The V and J ends lost 3 bases and 7 bases respectively, with 16 bases between them. Germline V gene lookup returns CDR1 DFQATT and CDR2 SNEGSKA (reference sequence). The CDR3 here is CSASRMTGYNEQFF. DNA of the CDR3: TGCAGTGCTAGTAGAATGACTGGCTATAATGAGCAGTTCTTC.

This clone was seen once. The chain links TRBV9 to TRBJ2-1, with 14 bases lining up with TRBD2. V lost 3 bases, J lost 7 bases, and 15 bases stayed unmatched. This CDR3 has 19 residues. Germline V gene sequence: CDR1 SGDLS, CDR2 YYNGEE. CDR3 amino acids: CASSAQGLAGVLLGNEQFF. CDR3 bases: TGTGCCAGCAGCGCACAGGGACTAGCGGGAGTATTGCTTGGAAATGAGCAGTTCTTC. Full variable domain (outside the CDR3, taken from reference TRBV9 and TRBJ2-1): DSGVTQTPKHLITATGQRVTLRCSPRSGDLSVYWYQQSLDQGLQFLIQYYNGEERAKGNILERFSAQQFPDLHSELNLSSLELGDSALYFCASSAQGLAGVLLGNEQFFGPGTRLTVL.

This clone has just a few counts. V and J are TRBV6-5 and TRBJ1-5; 8 bases are a match to TRBD1. J gave up 6 bases and V 5 bases, and 6 bases lay outside the gene matches. Per the germline V gene, CDR1 is MNHEY and CDR2 is SVGAGI. This CDR3 has 14 amino acids. CDR3 sequence reads: CASSRGQGSQPQHF. CDR3 in DNA: TGTGCCAGCAGTCGTGGACAGGGCAGTCAGCCCCAGCATTTT.

The rearrangement joins TRBV9 to TRBJ1-3; no clear D gene. Germline V gene sequence: CDR1 SGDLS, CDR2 YYNGEE. Trimming left V 0 bases short and J 5 bases short, with 9 bases between. The CDR3 loop spans 14 amino acids. Written as DNA, the CDR3 is TGTGCCAGCAGCGTAGGCCAGGCCAGAAACACCATATATTTT. Translating it yields CASSVGQARNTIYF.

The chain couples TRBV5-1 to TRBJ2-3; 7 bases align to TRBD2. The CDR3 has 15 residues. CDR1 SGHRS and CDR2 YFSETQ come from the germline V gene. The junction had 7 bases not matched to a gene; V was cut back by 1 base and J by 5 bases. The CDR3 spells CASSLLIGEGDTQYF. The CDR3 nucleotides read TGCGCCAGCAGCTTGCTCATCGGGGAGGGAGATACGCAGTATTTT. Full variable domain (rest looked up from reference TRBV5-1 and TRBJ2-3): KAGVTQTPRYLIKTRGQQVTLSCSPISGHRSVSWYQQTPGQGLQFLFEYFSETQRNKGNFPGRFSGRQFSNSRSEMNVSTLELGDSALYLCASSLLIGEGDTQYFGPGTRLTVL.

This clone was counted only a few times. The CDR3 loop is CASSYPKRGQETQYF. CDR3 in DNA: TGTGCCAGCAGTTACCCGAAGCGGGGGCAAGAGACCCAGTACTTC. The gene calls are TRBV6-2 or TRBV6-3 and TRBJ2-5; 8 bases are shared with TRBD2. CDR3 length: 15 amino acids. With 2 bases clipped from V and 2 bases from J, the junction kept 4 bases outside the gene matches. Germline CDR1 is MNHEY and CDR2 is SVGEGT.

V and J are TRBV10-3 and TRBJ1-1; perhaps TRBD1 as D (6 bases). Trimming pared 2 bases from V and 5 bases from J, leaving 9 bases between. The V gene's germline CDR1 is ENHRY and CDR2 SYGVKD. The CDR3 consists of 13 residues. CDR3 nucleotides: TGTGCCATCAGTGAGGCGACAGGTACTGAAGCTTTCTTT. This encodes CAISEATGTEAFF.

J is TRBJ2-3 and V is TRBV21-1; the D call of TRBD1 is as the table states it, not checked on the DNA. TRBV21-1 is shown as a pseudogene. CDR3 size: 15 residues. The CDR3 here is CASSKAGQGADTQYF. In DNA, the CDR3 is TGTGCCAGCAGCAAAGCGGGACAGGGGGCAGATACGCAGTATTTT.